The rows below give T cell receptor beta chains drawn from one sample of a study of T cell repertoires in cytomegalovirus infection. No antigen has been identified for these receptors. TCRdb reprocessed the reads via MiXCR and lists one record per CDR3 protein. The sample holds 800,000 to 950,000 distinct CDR3 sequences, around a third seen once. The sample here was cultured CD8+ T cells from PBMCs, taken from culture after CMV antigen stimulation. All receptors derive from a human donor in good health (CMV status not recorded). Some clones in this sample may be carry-over from other donors' samples. Each CDR3 is given with its conserved first and last residue. Fields, in order: V gene, clone size, J gene, D gene, CDR3 length, CDR3 DNA, CDR3 protein. A D gene is named only where the DNA matches it firmly. Not all rows give a size; the values are once, few, many and, for expanded clones, a class.

V: TRBV19; size: NA; J: TRBJ2-2; D: NA; length: 18; DNA: NA; CDR3: CASSILAGRTTNTGELFF
V: TRBV27; size: few; J: TRBJ1-2; D: NA; length: 13; DNA: TGTGCCAGCAGTTTAAGTACGCGTGGTGGCTACACCTTC; CDR3: CASSLSTRGGYTF
V: TRBV7-8; size: many; J: TRBJ1-1; D: TRBD1; length: 18; DNA: TGTGCCAGCAGCTTATCTACCCCACAGGGGGTGGAAGGCACTGAAGCTTTCTTT; CDR3: CASSLSTPQGVEGTEAFF
V: TRBV7-2; size: many; J: TRBJ2-7; D: TRBD1; length: 14; DNA: TGTGCCAGCAGCCCCGGGACAGGGCGCTACGAGCAGTACTTC; CDR3: CASSPGTGRYEQYF
V: TRBV29-1; size: NA; J: TRBJ2-2; D: TRBD2; length: 15; DNA: TGCAGCGTTGACCCCAGCGGGGAGAACACCGGGGAGCTGTTTTTT; CDR3: CSVDPSGENTGELFF
V: TRBV7-6; size: many; J: TRBJ2-3; D: NA; length: 16; DNA: TGTGCCAGCAGCCATCTTTCGGGGTCTAGCACAGATACGCAGTATTTT; CDR3: CASSHLSGSSTDTQYF
V: TRBV23-1; size: NA; J: TRBJ2-3; D: NA; length: 18; DNA: TGCGCCAGCAGTCAATTGGGGGCCAAAGGGGCCCTTCACAATACGCGGTATTTT; CDR3: CASSQLGAKGALHNTRYF
V: TRBV10-3; size: few; J: TRBJ2-1; D: NA; length: 16; DNA: TGTGCCATCAGTGAGTCTAGAGGGGTAGGCTACAATGAGCAGTTCTTC; CDR3: CAISESRGVGYNEQFF
V: TRBV12-3/TRBV12-4; size: many; J: TRBJ1-5; D: NA; length: 16; DNA: TGTGCCAGCAGTTTAGGGTTGGAACGGAGCAATCAGCCCCAGCATTTT; CDR3: CASSLGLERSNQPQHF
V: TRBV7-2; size: many; J: TRBJ1-6; D: TRBD1; length: 15; DNA: TGTGCCAGCAGCGCTCGGGACAGGAGTAATTCACCCCTCCACTTT; CDR3: CASSARDRSNSPLHF
V: TRBV27; size: NA; J: TRBJ2-7; D: NA; length: 18; DNA: TGTGCCAGCAGTTTAACCGGTCTTCTGGGCTCGGGATACTACGAGCAGTACTTC; CDR3: CASSLTGLLGSGYYEQYF
V: TRBV7-6; size: NA; J: TRBJ2-3; D: TRBD2; length: 19; DNA: TGTGCCAGCAGCTTAAAGGGGTACTATGCGCGGGAGAACACAGATACGCAGTATTTT; CDR3: CASSLKGYYARENTDTQYF
V: TRBV7-8; size: few; J: TRBJ2-5; D: TRBD2; length: 19; DNA: TGTGCCAGCAGCGGTTCGAGGCTAGCGGATGACCCATTGTTGGAGACCCAGTACTTC; CDR3: CASSGSRLADDPLLETQYF
V: TRBV6-5; size: NA; J: TRBJ1-1; D: NA; length: 14; DNA: TGTGCCAGCAGTTATACCTCTCGCGGCACTGAAGCTTTCTTT; CDR3: CASSYTSRGTEAFF
V: TRBV4-1; size: few; J: TRBJ1-6; D: NA; length: 15; DNA: TGCGCCAGCAGCCAACAGTCCTTAATTAATTCACCCCTCCACTTT; CDR3: CASSQQSLINSPLHF
V: TRBV7-8; size: few; J: TRBJ2-7; D: NA; length: 13; DNA: TGTGCCAGCAGCTTTCGGAGGGTTAACGAGCAGTACTTC; CDR3: CASSFRRVNEQYF
V: TRBV15; size: NA; J: TRBJ2-6; D: NA; length: 14; DNA: TGTGCCACCAGCGCAGGGTCCGGGGCCAACGTCCTGACTTTC; CDR3: CATSAGSGANVLTF
V: TRBV19; size: NA; J: TRBJ2-7; D: TRBD1; length: 15; DNA: TGTGCCAGTAGTATTTCAGGGGGCGACTCCTACGAGCAGTACTTC; CDR3: CASSISGGDSYEQYF
V: TRBV5-6; size: few; J: TRBJ1-2; D: NA; length: 16; DNA: TGTGCCAGCACCCTTCAAATGTCGCAGGGTAACGCTGGCTACACCTTC; CDR3: CASTLQMSQGNAGYTF
V: TRBV4-1; size: NA; J: TRBJ1-1; D: NA; length: 12; DNA: TGCGCCAGCAAGGGACGGAACAATGAAGCTTTCTTT; CDR3: CASKGRNNEAFF
V: TRBV7-8; size: many; J: TRBJ1-4; D: NA; length: 16; DNA: TGTGCCAGCAGTTCCGGGACTATCGCTCCTAATGAAAAACTGTTTTTT; CDR3: CASSSGTIAPNEKLFF
V: TRBV10-3; size: NA; J: TRBJ1-1; D: TRBD1; length: 16; DNA: TGTGCCATCCGCCCAGTCGCCGGGACAGAAAACACTGAAGCTTTCTTT; CDR3: CAIRPVAGTENTEAFF
V: TRBV5-1; size: NA; J: TRBJ2-7; D: TRBD2; length: 15; DNA: TGCGCCAGCAGCCACCAGCGGGGGACCTCCTACGAGCAGTACTTC; CDR3: CASSHQRGTSYEQYF
V: TRBV5-6; size: few; J: TRBJ2-1; D: TRBD2; length: 16; DNA: TGTGCCAGCAGCTTTTTCCAGCGGGGGAGCTACAATGAGCAGTTCTTC; CDR3: CASSFFQRGSYNEQFF
V: TRBV7-6; size: many; J: TRBJ2-1; D: TRBD2; length: 18; DNA: TGTGCCAGCAGCTTAGGACTAGCGGGGGACCTCTCCTACAATGAGCAGTTCTTC; CDR3: CASSLGLAGDLSYNEQFF
V: TRBV6-1; size: once; J: TRBJ2-7; D: NA; length: 16; DNA: TGTGCCAGCAGGATCTCCGGGACGGCAAGCTCCTACGAGCAGTACTTC; CDR3: CASRISGTASSYEQYF
V: TRBV7-9; size: NA; J: TRBJ2-1; D: TRBD2; length: 18; DNA: TGTGCCAGCAGCCCCCTTGCCTACCTCGCGGGGGTTCTCAATGAGCAGTTCTTC; CDR3: CASSPLAYLAGVLNEQFF
V: TRBV7-6; size: many; J: TRBJ1-5; D: TRBD1; length: 15; DNA: TGTGCCAGCAGCTTGGGACAGGGGGACAATCAGCCCCAGCATTTT; CDR3: CASSLGQGDNQPQHF
V: TRBV14; size: NA; J: TRBJ1-4; D: NA; length: 13; DNA: TGTGCCAGCAGCCAAGTCATTAATGAAAAACTGTTTTTT; CDR3: CASSQVINEKLFF
V: TRBV7-4; size: few; J: TRBJ2-1; D: TRBD1; length: 14; DNA: TGTGCCAGCGAGGGGACAGAAGGTCGGAATGAGCAGTTCTTC; CDR3: CASEGTEGRNEQFF
V: TRBV4-1; size: few; J: TRBJ1-2; D: NA; length: 15; DNA: TGCGCCAGCAGCTTCGTTCAGGGCGATAGTAACGGCTACACCTTC; CDR3: CASSFVQGDSNGYTF
V: TRBV19; size: few; J: TRBJ1-5; D: NA; length: 15; DNA: TGTGCCAGTAGTATATATCCGGGGACAAATCAGCCCCAGCATTTT; CDR3: CASSIYPGTNQPQHF
V: TRBV20-1; size: once; J: TRBJ2-6; D: NA; length: 14; DNA: TGCAGTGCTCTAAAGGACCCTGGGGCCAACGTCCTGACTTTC; CDR3: CSALKDPGANVLTF
V: TRBV7-9; size: NA; J: TRBJ2-3; D: NA; length: 16; DNA: TGTGCCAGCAGCCTTAGAGTGCGCAGGGACACAGATACGCAGTATTTT; CDR3: CASSLRVRRDTDTQYF
V: TRBV7-8; size: many; J: TRBJ1-2; D: NA; length: 16; DNA: TGTGCCAGCAGCCTAATACCGGGAGCCTCCTCGGAGGGCTACACCTTC; CDR3: CASSLIPGASSEGYTF
V: TRBV7-3; size: NA; J: TRBJ2-2; D: NA; length: 17; DNA: TGTGCCAGCAGCTCAATAGGGGGAGGGCCGAGCACCGGGGAGCTGTTTTTT; CDR3: CASSSIGGGPSTGELFF
V: TRBV5-6; size: once; J: TRBJ2-3; D: NA; length: 12; DNA: TGTGCCAGCAGCAAGGAGGCAGATACGCAGTATTTT; CDR3: CASSKEADTQYF
V: TRBV20-1; size: NA; J: TRBJ2-1; D: NA; length: 12; DNA: TGCAGTGCTCCGACAGGTTACAATGAGCAGTTCTTC; CDR3: CSAPTGYNEQFF
V: TRBV5-1; size: once; J: TRBJ2-3; D: NA; length: 14; DNA: TGCGCCAGCAGCTGGTTTATAGGCACAGATACGCAGTATTTT; CDR3: CASSWFIGTDTQYF
V: TRBV19; size: NA; J: TRBJ2-1; D: NA; length: 16; DNA: TGTGCCAGTAGTACCGTTCGACAGGTAGGGGACAATGAGCAGTTCTTC; CDR3: CASSTVRQVGDNEQFF
V: TRBV6-1; size: NA; J: TRBJ1-5; D: NA; length: 15; DNA: TGTGCCAGCAGTGAGGAGGGCTTAAGCAATCAGCCCCAGCATTTT; CDR3: CASSEEGLSNQPQHF
V: TRBV12-3/TRBV12-4; size: many; J: TRBJ2-2; D: NA; length: 15; DNA: TGTGCCAGCAACGGGGGCCCCGGATACACCGGGGAGCTGTTTTTT; CDR3: CASNGGPGYTGELFF
V: TRBV7-9; size: many; J: TRBJ1-3; D: NA; length: 15; DNA: TGTGCCAGCAGCTTAGCCCCGGGATCTGGAAACACCATATATTTT; CDR3: CASSLAPGSGNTIYF
V: TRBV10-1; size: NA; J: TRBJ2-1; D: TRBD2; length: 16; DNA: TGCGCCAGCAGTGAGAGGGGCCTAGCGGGGTCCAATGAGCAGTTCTTC; CDR3: CASSERGLAGSNEQFF
V: TRBV14; size: NA; J: TRBJ1-2; D: NA; length: 15; DNA: TGTGCCAGCAGCCAAGAGTCAGGGTGGCCGGGTGGCTACACCTTC; CDR3: CASSQESGWPGGYTF
V: TRBV6-6; size: few; J: TRBJ2-7; D: NA; length: 11; DNA: TGTGCCAGCAGTTTACAGCGGGAGCAGTACTTC; CDR3: CASSLQREQYF
V: TRBV6-1; size: NA; J: TRBJ1-2; D: NA; length: 13; DNA: TGTGCCAACAGTGACTGGGAGAGCTATGGCTACACCTTC; CDR3: CANSDWESYGYTF
V: TRBV7-8; size: many; J: TRBJ2-2; D: NA; length: 15; DNA: TGTGCCAGCAGCTTAGGGTCTGGGTTGGGCGGGGAGCTGTTTTTT; CDR3: CASSLGSGLGGELFF
V: TRBV5-8; size: few; J: TRBJ2-2; D: TRBD1; length: 16; DNA: TGTGCCAGCAGCCTCGGGACAGATGAGAACACCGGGGAGCTGTTTTTT; CDR3: CASSLGTDENTGELFF
V: TRBV29-1; size: NA; J: TRBJ1-1; D: NA; length: 13; DNA: TGCAGCGTTGAGGGGGGGGTGAACACTGAAGCTTTCTTT; CDR3: CSVEGGVNTEAFF
V: TRBV19; size: NA; J: TRBJ1-2; D: NA; length: 13; DNA: TGTGCCAGTAGTGTCAGACCCCTCTCTGGCTACACCTTC; CDR3: CASSVRPLSGYTF
V: TRBV6-2/TRBV6-3; size: NA; J: TRBJ2-2; D: TRBD2; length: 14; DNA: TGTGCCAGCAGCCTAGCGGGGGGATTAGCGGAGCTGTTTTTT; CDR3: CASSLAGGLAELFF
V: TRBV19; size: NA; J: TRBJ1-5; D: NA; length: 15; DNA: TGTGCCAGTAGTATAGGGGCCACCCCGGGCCAGCCCCAGCATTTT; CDR3: CASSIGATPGQPQHF
V: TRBV6-5; size: few; J: TRBJ2-5; D: NA; length: 15; DNA: TGTGCCAGCAGTTACTCAGGGTCGAGGGGCGAGACCCAGTACTTC; CDR3: CASSYSGSRGETQYF
V: TRBV9; size: NA; J: TRBJ2-2; D: NA; length: 16; DNA: TGTGCCAGCAGCGTATCGGTACAGAAGAACACCGGGGAGCTGTTTTTT; CDR3: CASSVSVQKNTGELFF
V: TRBV6-5; size: few; J: TRBJ1-5; D: TRBD1; length: 14; DNA: TGTGCCAGCAGTTATCGACAGGGGAATCAGCCCCAGCATTTT; CDR3: CASSYRQGNQPQHF
V: TRBV7-3; size: NA; J: TRBJ1-2; D: TRBD1; length: 16; DNA: TGTGCCAGCAGCTTAGTGGGGACAGACTTAAACTATGGCTACACCTTC; CDR3: CASSLVGTDLNYGYTF
V: TRBV19; size: few; J: TRBJ1-5; D: NA; length: 15; DNA: TGTGCCAGTAGTACGGACTCTTTAGGCAATCAGCCCCAGCATTTT; CDR3: CASSTDSLGNQPQHF
V: TRBV10-2; size: NA; J: TRBJ2-7; D: TRBD1; length: 17; DNA: TGCGCCAGCAGTGAGGACCGGGACAGGGTGGTCTCCTACGAGCAGTACTTC; CDR3: CASSEDRDRVVSYEQYF